The source of this TCR beta chain is a study of blood T cell repertoires in COVID-19. Study-wide context: Collection of acute and convalescent COVID-19 samples took place in the United States, Italy and Spain. The analysed material was cDNA or gDNA that came from T cells, B-cell-depleted T cells, or PBMCs.

The germline V gene has CDR1 SGHDT and CDR2 YYEEEE. This CDR3 comprises 15 residues. The V and J ends lost 0 bases and 4 bases, in that order; junction bases with no gene match: 4. In the authors' workflow: Researchers report that nucleated cell counts were estimated from reference gene primer amplification. Assay: immunoSEQ multiplex PCR; the TCRdb copy retains only in-frame clones and omits some. For V, J and clone size, that table is used; D and trimming come from the DNA. Here the sample spans about 54,000 clones, 81% being singletons. The chain is built from TRBV5-6 and TRBJ2-1; 7 nucleotides align to TRBD1. This receptor was identified in a woman aged 60 to 75 with acute or convalescent COVID-19. Sequenced input: peripheral blood. CDR3 in DNA: TGTGCCAGCAGCTTGGCAGGGGGACAATACAATGAGCAGTTCTTC. It is translated as CASSLAGGQYNEQFF.